This entry concerns a single T cell receptor beta chain. Its antigen remains unknown. The data were obtained in a study of CD8 T cells in ankylosing spondylitis. General observations from the study: Significant enrichment of disease-linked clones was reported in matched ankylosing spondylitis synovial fluid.

The germline CDR1 and CDR2 sequences are LGHNA and YNFKEQ. Trimming cost V 4 bases and J 4 bases, with 10 bases left between them. The CDR3 totals 13 residues. Each TCR beta library was made by quantitative 5'-RACE that incorporated molecular barcodes. In TCRdb, the 5' RACE reads were re-called with MiXCR into one record per CDR3 protein. This table has a few hundred thousand distinct CDR3 sequences, roughly 18% appearing once. Sequencing was carried out using blood, either unsorted or a sorted T cell fraction (not recorded which). This chain links TRBV4-2 with TRBJ1-1; the D is unclear. The TCR sequence derives from a male donor with ankylosing spondylitis or in good health (not recorded which). The CDR3 loop is CASSPPPATEAFF. CDR3 DNA: TGTGCCAGCAGCCCGCCCCCGGCCACTGAAGCTTTCTTT.